One sample yielded the 17 T cell receptor beta chains listed below, sequenced in a study of PD-1 blockade in classical Hodgkin lymphoma. The protocol was immunoSEQ multiplex PCR, while the TCRdb copy is restricted to in-frame clones and leaves out a portion. The profile shows 20,000 to 30,000 clones, around 82% of them singletons. Every patient experienced relapse after autologous stem cell transplantation, and brentuximab vedotin exposure varied. Sequences were derived from peripheral blood mononuclear cells (PBMCs), sampled before the second cycle of nivolumab. Every receptor here comes from a human donor with classical Hodgkin lymphoma.

The V call is TRBV6-5, the J call TRBJ2-1; tentatively, D is TRBD2 (6 bases). The CDR3 loop spans 13 amino acids. Trimming pared 5 bases from V and 1 base from J, leaving 6 bases between. In germline, CDR1 is MNHEY, CDR2 SVGAGI. CDR3 in DNA: TGTGCCAGCAGTAGCGGGTCCTACAATGAGCAGTTCTTC. Translating gives CASSSGSYNEQFF.

This clone was seen more than once but under ten times. This sequence joins TRBV5-6 and TRBJ1-3; 8 bases map to TRBD1. The CDR3 loop spans 13 amino acids. The V gene's germline CDR1 is SGHDT and CDR2 YYEEEE. Germline trimming cut 2 bases from V and 12 bases from J; bases unmatched to any gene: 7. The CDR3 region has the DNA TGTGCCAGCAGCTTAGGACAGGGAAGGAACATATATTTT. Protein: CASSLGQGRNIYF.

The sample holds a few counts of this clone. This chain links TRBV5-6 with TRBJ1-1, with D possibly being TRBD1 (6 bases). The CDR3 loop spans 17 amino acids. Per the germline V gene, CDR1 is SGHDT and CDR2 is YYEEEE. The V and J ends lost 4 bases and 3 bases respectively, with 22 bases between them. CDR3 residues: CASSNYYRDIDYTEAFF. Here the CDR3 DNA reads TGTGCCAGCAGCAATTACTACCGGGACATAGACTACACTGAAGCTTTCTTT. The full variable domain, its missing parts supplied by reference TRBV5-6 and TRBJ1-1, is DAGVTQSPTHLIKTRGQQVTLRCSPKSGHDTVSWYQQALGQGPQFIFQYYEEEERQRGNFPDRFSGHQFPNYSSELNVNALLLGDSALYLCASSNYYRDIDYTEAFFGQGTRLTVV.

The chain joins TRBV15 to TRBJ1-5; perhaps TRBD1 as D (5 bases). V lost 8 bases to trimming and J lost 4 bases, with 18 bases between them. There are 15 residues in the CDR3. The germline CDR1 and CDR2 sequences are LNHNV and YYDKDF (reference sequence). Here the CDR3 reads CATGGAGSLNQPQHF. CDR3 DNA sequence: TGTGCCACCGGTGGGGCAGGCTCCCTAAATCAGCCCCAGCATTTT.

The genes are TRBV4-3 and TRBJ1-1; D ambiguous. Germline assignment: CDR1 LGHNA and CDR2 YSLEER. V shed 1 base and J shed 10 bases, with 16 bases lying between them. This CDR3 is built from 14 residues. As DNA, the CDR3 is TGCGCCAGCAGCCAAGCAACTGAACAGCTTGGAGCTTTCTTT. Residues: CASSQATEQLGAFF.

This chain joins TRBV19 and TRBJ2-7, with D unresolved. Germline V gives CDR1 LNHDA, CDR2 SQIVND (reference sequence). The CDR3 has 12 residues. The V gene lost 3 bases and the J gene lost 3 bases, with 6 bases spanning the gap. CDR3 sequence: CASSMVSYEQYF. CDR3 DNA: TGTGCCAGTAGTATGGTCAGCTACGAGCAGTACTTC.

In its sample, this clone was seen a few times. This CDR3 is CATQGGSGYTF. CDR3 in DNA: TGTGCCACTCAAGGGGGGTCTGGCTACACCTTC. V and J are TRBV6-1 and TRBJ1-2; possibly TRBD1 for D (6 bases). Per the germline V gene, CDR1 is MNHNS and CDR2 is SASEGT. The CDR3 contains 11 residues. Trimming cost V 10 bases and J 7 bases, with 13 bases left between them.

This clone was seen just once. The CDR3 DNA reads as TGTGCCAGCAGCACAGGGCAAAGCTCCTACGAGCAGTACTTC. Protein: CASSTGQSSYEQYF. V gene TRBV2 combines with J gene TRBJ2-7, with D perhaps matching TRBD1 (6 bases). This CDR3 is built from 14 residues. Deletions cut 6 bases from V and 0 bases from J, with 12 bases between. Germline V gives CDR1 SNHLY, CDR2 FYNNEI.

This sequence joins TRBV29-1 and TRBJ2-7; 9 bases map to TRBD1. J gave up 6 bases and V 2 bases, and 5 bases lay outside the gene matches. Germline V gene lookup returns CDR1 SQVTM and CDR2 ANQGSEA. This CDR3 is built from 13 residues. As DNA, the CDR3 is TGCAGCGTTGAACCGGGACAGGGCAGCGAGCAGTACTTC. It encodes CSVEPGQGSEQYF.

The chain has TRBV7-2 and TRBJ2-2; D may be TRBD2 (5 bases). V lost 4 bases, J lost 2 bases, and 14 bases lay in between. CDR1 SGHTA and CDR2 FQGNSA come from the germline V gene. This CDR3 is built from 16 residues. CDR3 amino acids: CASSSSRTPNTGELFF. Here the CDR3 DNA reads TGTGCCAGCAGCTCTAGCAGGACGCCTAACACCGGGGAGCTGTTTTTT.

V gene TRBV7-3 combines with J gene TRBJ2-5, with D perhaps matching TRBD1 or TRBD2 (5 bases each). The CDR3 length is 13 residues. The V gene lost 3 bases and the J gene lost 4 bases, with 9 bases spanning the gap. Germline V gene lookup returns CDR1 SGHTA and CDR2 FQGTGA. Here the CDR3 reads CASSFGDPETQYF. The CDR3 DNA reads as TGTGCCAGCAGCTTCGGGGACCCAGAGACCCAGTACTTC.

The chain links TRBV28 to TRBJ2-3; TRBD1 is a possible D gene (7 bases). The CDR3 covers 15 residues. The germline CDR1 and CDR2 sequences are MDHEN and SYDVKM. The ends were cut back, 2 bases at V and 2 bases at J, with 11 bases in the middle. For the CDR3, the DNA is TGTGCCAGCAGTTTACCAGGGGGGCCCACAGATACGCAGTATTTT. Translating it yields CASSLPGGPTDTQYF.

V is TRBV11-2 and J is TRBJ1-3, with D uncertain. CDR1 and CDR2 (germline): SGHAT, FQNNGV. V was cut by 4 bases and J by 0 bases, with 4 bases left in between. This CDR3 has 13 amino acids. The chain's CDR3 is CASSSLSGNTIYF. The DNA for the CDR3 is TGTGCCAGCAGCTCACTCTCTGGAAACACCATATATTTT.

The V call is TRBV2, the J call TRBJ1-2, with D uncertain. V dropped 3 bases and J dropped 5 bases, with 16 bases sitting between them. This CDR3 comprises 15 residues. Per the germline V gene, CDR1 is SNHLY and CDR2 is FYNNEI. This CDR3 is CASSEGVLGSYGYTF. In DNA, the CDR3 is TGTGCCAGCAGTGAGGGAGTTCTCGGATCGTATGGCTACACCTTC.

The chain uses TRBV9 and TRBJ2-7; D is unclear. The CDR3 length is 15 residues. Between the trimmed V and J ends, which lost 0 bases and 2 bases, there was a span of 12 bases. Germline-derived CDR1 and CDR2 are SGDLS and YYNGEE. The CDR3 DNA reads as TGTGCCAGCAGCGTAGGGCCCGATCGGACCTACGAGCAGTACTTC. Its translation is CASSVGPDRTYEQYF.

The chain uses TRBV7-9 and TRBJ2-3, with D perhaps given as TRBD1 or TRBD2 (5 bases each). The CDR3 spans 13 residues. Germline V gene data show CDR1 as SEHNR and CDR2 as FQNEAQ (reference sequence). V was trimmed by 0 bases and J by 7 bases, leaving 8 bases between them. CDR3 nucleotide sequence: TGTGCCAGCAGCTTAGCGGGGGATAATACGCAGTATTTT. Encoded protein: CASSLAGDNTQYF.

V usage is TRBV28 and J usage is TRBJ1-1; no firm D call. CDR3 length equals 13 residues. The V gene's germline CDR1 is MDHEN and CDR2 SYDVKM. V gave up 2 bases and J gave up 1 base, with 5 bases separating them. CDR3 loop: CASSLLQNTEAFF. For the CDR3, the DNA is TGTGCCAGCAGTTTACTACAGAACACTGAAGCTTTCTTT.